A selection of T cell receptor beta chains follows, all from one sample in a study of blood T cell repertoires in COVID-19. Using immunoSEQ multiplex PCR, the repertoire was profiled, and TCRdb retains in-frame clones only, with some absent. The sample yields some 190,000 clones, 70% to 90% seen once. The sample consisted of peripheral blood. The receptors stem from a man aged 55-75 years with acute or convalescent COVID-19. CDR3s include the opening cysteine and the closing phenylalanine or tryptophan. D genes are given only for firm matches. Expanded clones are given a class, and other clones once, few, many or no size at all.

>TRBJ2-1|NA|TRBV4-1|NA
CASSQELRVGNEQFF
TGCGCCAGCAGCCAAGAGCTCAGGGTGGGTAATGAGCAGTTCTTC
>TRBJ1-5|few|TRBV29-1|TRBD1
CSVAVQGDSNQPQHF
TGCAGCGTAGCGGTCCAGGGGGATAGCAATCAGCCCCAGCATTTT
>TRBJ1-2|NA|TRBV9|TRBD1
CASSGTGAGLNGYTF
TGTGCCAGCAGCGGCACAGGGGCCGGATTAAATGGCTACACCTTC
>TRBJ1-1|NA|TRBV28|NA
CASSLRMGRTEAFF
TGTGCCAGCAGTTTAAGGATGGGGAGGACTGAAGCTTTCTTT
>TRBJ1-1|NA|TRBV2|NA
CASSEVPRGTEAFF
TGTGCCAGCAGTGAGGTTCCGAGAGGCACTGAAGCTTTCTTT
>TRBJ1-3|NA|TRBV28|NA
CASSQLSGNTIYF
TGTGCCAGCAGCCAACTTTCTGGAAACACCATATATTTT
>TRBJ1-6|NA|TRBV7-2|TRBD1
CASSLVGQGVYSPLHF
TGTGCCAGCAGCTTAGTAGGACAGGGGGTATATTCACCCCTCCACTTT
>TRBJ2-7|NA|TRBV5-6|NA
CASSLITYEQYF
TGTGCCAGCAGCTTGATCACCTACGAGCAGTACTTC
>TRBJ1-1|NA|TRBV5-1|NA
CASSFAAGVGEAFF
TGCGCCAGCAGCTTCGCCGCAGGGGTCGGTGAAGCTTTCTTT
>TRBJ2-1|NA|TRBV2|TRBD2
CASKAGVLNEQFF
TGTGCCAGCAAGGCGGGAGTTCTCAATGAGCAGTTCTTC
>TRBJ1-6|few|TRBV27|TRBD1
CASSLRPTGNSPLHF
TGTGCCAGCAGTCTAAGGCCGACAGGGAATTCACCCCTCCACTTT
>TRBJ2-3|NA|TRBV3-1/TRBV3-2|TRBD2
CASSQDNLGLAGEDTQYF
TGTGCCAGCAGCCAAGATAATTTAGGGCTAGCGGGAGAAGATACGCAGTATTTT
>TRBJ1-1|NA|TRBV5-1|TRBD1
CASSVGQANTEAFF
TGCGCCAGCAGCGTGGGACAGGCGAACACTGAAGCTTTCTTT
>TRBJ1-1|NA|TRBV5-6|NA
CASSLVWSVNTEAFF
TGTGCCAGCAGCTTGGTATGGTCGGTGAACACTGAAGCTTTCTTT
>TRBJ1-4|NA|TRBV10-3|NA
CAISVDIRNEKLFF
TGTGCCATCAGTGTGGACATTAGGAATGAAAAACTGTTTTTT
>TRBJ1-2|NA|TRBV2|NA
CASSEVGGADYGYTF
TGTGCCAGCAGTGAAGTAGGAGGGGCCGACTATGGCTACACCTTC
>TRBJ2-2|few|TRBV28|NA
CASIQSGTGELFF
TGTGCCAGCATCCAGAGCGGCACCGGGGAGCTGTTTTTT
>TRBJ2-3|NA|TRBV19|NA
CASSTRMGFTDTQYF
TGTGCCAGTAGTACTAGGATGGGTTTCACAGATACGCAGTATTTT